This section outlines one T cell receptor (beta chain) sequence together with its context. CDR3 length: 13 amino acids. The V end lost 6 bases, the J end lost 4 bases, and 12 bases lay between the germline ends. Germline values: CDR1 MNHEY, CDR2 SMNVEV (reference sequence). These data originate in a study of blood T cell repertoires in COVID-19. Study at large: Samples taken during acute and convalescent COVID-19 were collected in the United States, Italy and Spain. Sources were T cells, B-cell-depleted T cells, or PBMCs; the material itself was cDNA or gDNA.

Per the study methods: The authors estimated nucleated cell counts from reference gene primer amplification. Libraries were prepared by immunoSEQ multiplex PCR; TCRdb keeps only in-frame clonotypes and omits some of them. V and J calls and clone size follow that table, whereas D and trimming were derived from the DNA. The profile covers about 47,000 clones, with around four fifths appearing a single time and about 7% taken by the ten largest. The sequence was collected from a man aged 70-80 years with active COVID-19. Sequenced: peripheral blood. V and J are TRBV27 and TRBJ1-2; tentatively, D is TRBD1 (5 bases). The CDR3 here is CASSPRGIYGYTF. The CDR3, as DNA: TGTGCCAGCAGCCCCCGGGGGATCTATGGCTACACCTTC.